This T cell receptor (beta chain) emerged from a study of cytomegalovirus exposure and HLA in healthy donors. Germline CDR1 SQVTM, CDR2 ANQGSEA. This CDR3 is built from 14 residues. Trimming stripped 0 bases from V and 6 bases from J, with 11 bases between. Method: immunoSEQ multiplex PCR; TCRdb's copy keeps in-frame clones and lacks some. The sample includes approximately 210,000 clones, roughly 88% seen only once; the top ten take around 1.6%. Sequencing used PBMCs. The receptor comes from a young woman in good health and CMV-seronegative. The rearrangement joins TRBV29-1 to TRBJ2-2, with D possibly TRBD1 on 6 matching bases. The CDR3 DNA reads as TGCAGCGTTGAAGAGGGGGCGTACGCCGGGGAGCTGTTTTTT. This gives the protein CSVEEGAYAGELFF.